The clone carrying this T cell receptor (beta chain) occurred many times. The data were taken from a study of chronic HIV infection and antiretroviral therapy. CDR3 length: 15 residues. Germline CDR1 MRHNA, CDR2 SNTAGT. V was clipped by 1 base and J by 7 bases, with 14 bases between them. TCRdb fed the 5' RACE reads into MiXCR, producing one record per CDR3 protein. The table includes about 31,000 distinct CDR3 sequences, around 9% detected once. The chain uses TRBV6-4 and TRBJ2-1, with D possibly matching TRBD1 (6 bases). The TCR sequence derives from an adult who had HIV and had not received antiretroviral therapy, or was an uninfected healthy control (not recorded which). Sequenced sample: peripheral blood. This CDR3 reads CASSDFRGGVNEQFF. CDR3 coding DNA: TGTGCCAGCAGTGACTTCAGGGGTGGTGTGAATGAGCAGTTCTTC.